The clone carrying this TCR beta chain has at least ten counts. Its antigen remains unknown. These data are taken from a study of CD8 T cells in ankylosing spondylitis. Scientists made TCR beta libraries using quantitative 5'-RACE with molecular barcodes. A single record per CDR3 protein comes from TCRdb applying MiXCR to the 5' RACE reads. Of fewer than 550,000 distinct CDR3 sequences in the sample, under 5.5% are singletons; the top ten hold around 3.6%. Study outcomes and limitations: Characteristic of ankylosing spondylitis blood, it appeared, was a TCR beta motif comprising about eight highly homologous variants.

This receptor was obtained from a male donor with ankylosing spondylitis. Sequenced material: blood, either unsorted or a sorted T cell fraction (not recorded which).

The CDR3 sequence is CASRATSGGASYNEQFF. CDR3 DNA sequence: TGTGCCAGCAGGGCCACTAGCGGGGGGGCCTCCTACAATGAGCAGTTCTTC. The rearrangement uses TRBV9 and TRBJ2-1; 13 nucleotides line up with TRBD2. This CDR3 is built from 17 residues. Looked up from germline, CDR1 is SGDLS and CDR2 is YYNGEE. V lost 5 bases, J lost 0 bases, and 5 bases stayed unmatched. The whole variable domain, filled in from reference TRBV9 and TRBJ2-1, reads DSGVTQTPKHLITATGQRVTLRCSPRSGDLSVYWYQQSLDQGLQFLIQYYNGEERAKGNILERFSAQQFPDLHSELNLSSLELGDSALYFCASRATSGGASYNEQFFGPGTRLTVL.